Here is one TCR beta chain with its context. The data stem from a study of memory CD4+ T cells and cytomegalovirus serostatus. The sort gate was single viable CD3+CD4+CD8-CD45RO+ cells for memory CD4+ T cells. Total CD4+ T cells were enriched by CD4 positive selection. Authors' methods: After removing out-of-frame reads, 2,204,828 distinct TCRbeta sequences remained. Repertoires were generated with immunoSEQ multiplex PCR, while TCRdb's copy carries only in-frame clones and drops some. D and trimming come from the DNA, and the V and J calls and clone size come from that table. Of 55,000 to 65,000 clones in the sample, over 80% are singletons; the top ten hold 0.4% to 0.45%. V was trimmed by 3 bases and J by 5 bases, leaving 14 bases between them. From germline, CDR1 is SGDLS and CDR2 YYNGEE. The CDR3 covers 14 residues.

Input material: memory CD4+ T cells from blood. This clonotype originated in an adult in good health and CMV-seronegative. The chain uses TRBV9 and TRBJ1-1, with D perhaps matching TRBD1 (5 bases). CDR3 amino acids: CASSGIPGLTEAFF. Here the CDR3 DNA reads TGTGCCAGCAGCGGAATCCCAGGGTTGACTGAAGCTTTCTTT. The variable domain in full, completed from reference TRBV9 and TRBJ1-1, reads DSGVTQTPKHLITATGQRVTLRCSPRSGDLSVYWYQQSLDQGLQFLIQYYNGEERAKGNILERFSAQQFPDLHSELNLSSLELGDSALYFCASSGIPGLTEAFFGQGTRLTVV.